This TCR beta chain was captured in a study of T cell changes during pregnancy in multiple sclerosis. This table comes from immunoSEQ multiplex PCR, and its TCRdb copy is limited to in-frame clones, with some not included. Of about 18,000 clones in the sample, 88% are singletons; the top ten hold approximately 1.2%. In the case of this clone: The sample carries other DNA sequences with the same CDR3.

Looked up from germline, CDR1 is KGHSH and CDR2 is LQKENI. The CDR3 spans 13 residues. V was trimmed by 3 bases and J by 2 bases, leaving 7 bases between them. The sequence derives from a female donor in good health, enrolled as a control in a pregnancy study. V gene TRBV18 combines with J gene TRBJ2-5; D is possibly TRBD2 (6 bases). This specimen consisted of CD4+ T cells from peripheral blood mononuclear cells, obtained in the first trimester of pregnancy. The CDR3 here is CASSPGGQETQYF. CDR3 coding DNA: TGTGCCAGCTCACCGGGGGGACAAGAGACCCAGTACTTC.